The 8 T cell receptor beta chains below all came from one sample that was sequenced in a study of blood T cell repertoires in COVID-19. TCRdb's copy holds only in-frame clones and misses some; the assay was immunoSEQ multiplex PCR. The data hold about 220,000 clones, with over 70% observed a single time. Sample: peripheral blood. The receptors originated from a woman between 45 and 65 years old with acute or convalescent COVID-19.

The CDR3 DNA is TGCGCCAGCAGCCCCGAAGACTGGCAGGGGAAGAAAAACACTGAAGCTTTCTTT. Translated: CASSPEDWQGKKNTEAFF. The V gene is TRBV5-1, the J gene TRBJ1-1, with a weak D call TRBD1 (6 bases). Germline V gene sequence: CDR1 SGHRS, CDR2 YFSETQ. This CDR3 contains 18 residues. Trimming stripped 4 bases from V and 2 bases from J, with 24 bases between.

The chain carries TRBV27 and TRBJ2-7; D is perhaps TRBD2 (6 bases). Germline-derived CDR1 and CDR2 are MNHEY and SMNVEV (reference sequence). V lost 4 bases, J lost 5 bases, and 15 bases lay in between. The CDR3 covers 14 residues. The CDR3 loop reads CASSSTGVLDEQYF. CDR3 coding DNA: TGTGCCAGCAGTTCTACGGGAGTCCTCGACGAGCAGTACTTC.

The CDR3 sequence is CASSLRDRNSYEQYF. Written as DNA, the CDR3 is TGTGCCAGCAGCCTGAGGGACAGAAACTCCTACGAGCAGTACTTC. The chain couples TRBV3-1 (or the pseudogene TRBV3-2) to TRBJ2-7, with TRBD1 identical over 7 bases. Germline CDR1 and CDR2: LGHDT and YNNKEL (reference sequence). The ends lost 4 bases at V and 0 bases at J; junction bases unmatched: 6. The CDR3 consists of 15 residues.

The chain links TRBV7-3 to TRBJ2-2; 13 bases agree with TRBD2. CDR1 and CDR2 (germline): SGHTA, FQGTGA. The CDR3 has 16 residues. With 4 bases clipped from V and 4 bases from J, the junction kept 3 bases outside the gene matches. The chain's CDR3 is CASSWTSGSITGELFF. The CDR3, as DNA: TGTGCCAGCAGCTGGACTAGCGGGAGCATCACCGGGGAGCTGTTTTTT.

This clone has ten or more counts. The chain carries TRBV2 and TRBJ2-5; 12 nucleotides align to TRBD2. Germline trimming cut 8 bases from V and 5 bases from J; bases unmatched to any gene: 9. Germline loops: CDR1 SNHLY, CDR2 FYNNEI. The CDR3 contains 15 residues. Here the CDR3 reads CASQLAGGPGETQYF. The CDR3 bases are TGTGCCAGCCAGCTAGCGGGAGGGCCAGGGGAGACCCAGTACTTC.

This chain links TRBV28 with TRBJ1-1; 9 bases agree with TRBD1. This CDR3 region has 15 residues. Per the germline V gene, CDR1 is MDHEN and CDR2 is SYDVKM. With 5 bases clipped from V and 4 bases from J, the junction kept 8 bases outside the gene matches. CDR3 residues: CASSTQGAPSTEAFF. For the CDR3, the DNA is TGTGCCAGCAGTACACAGGGGGCTCCTAGCACTGAAGCTTTCTTT. Full variable domain (missing parts from reference TRBV28 and TRBJ1-1): DVKVTQSSRYLVKRTGEKVFLECVQDMDHENMFWYRQDPGLGLRLIYFSYDVKMKEKGDIPEGYSVSREKKERFSLILESASTNQTSMYLCASSTQGAPSTEAFFGQGTRLTVV.

The rearrangement joins TRBV6-1 to TRBJ2-7; the match to TRBD1 covers 11 bases. V shed 0 bases and J 6 bases; nucleotides not matched to a gene: 1. Germline CDR1 MNHNS, CDR2 SASEGT. This CDR3 contains 14 residues. The CDR3 loop reads CASSEAGTGGEQYF. Here the CDR3 DNA reads TGTGCCAGCAGTGAAGCTGGGACAGGGGGCGAGCAGTACTTC.

This clone was observed at least ten times. V gene TRBV28 combines with J gene TRBJ2-7; 7 positions match TRBD2. V trimming: 8 bases; J trimming: 0 bases; junction bases outside the gene matches: 1. The CDR3 is 12 residues long. The germline gives CDR1 MDHEN, CDR2 SYDVKM. The CDR3 sequence: CASGGGSYEQYF. The CDR3 DNA reads as TGTGCCAGCGGGGGGGGCTCCTACGAGCAGTACTTC. The complete variable domain, with remaining parts taken from reference TRBV28 and TRBJ2-7, reads DVKVTQSSRYLVKRTGEKVFLECVQDMDHENMFWYRQDPGLGLRLIYFSYDVKMKEKGDIPEGYSVSREKKERFSLILESASTNQTSMYLCASGGGSYEQYFGPGTRLTVT.